This T cell receptor (beta chain) stems from a study of CD8 T cells in Susac syndrome. For the study at large: Sequenced Susac syndrome patients included 5 or 6 with active disease and eight or nine who were in remission.

The V gene lost 6 bases and the J gene lost 3 bases, with 12 bases spanning the gap. The CDR3 length is 12 residues. Germline CDR1 and CDR2: DFQATT and SNEGSKA (reference sequence). Study results and caveats: Total CD8+ and CD8+ TEMRA repertoires contained sixteen and five Susac-specific public clones, respectively. Among active patients and in TEMRA cells, CD8+ clonal expansion in Susac reached its peak.

As to this clonotype: Its antigen is not known.

Random hexamers were used to reverse transcribe the RNA input (roughly 0.5 to 1 ug). Across 54 Vbeta and 13 Jbeta, TCR beta CDR3 was amplified with immunoSEQ multiplex PCR. MiXCR, applied by TCRdb to the immunoSEQ multiplex PCR reads, yields one record per CDR3 protein. This sample carries roughly 84,000 distinct CDR3 sequences, roughly 95% of them seen once, and the ten largest clones take approximately 0.42%. Sequenced material: CD8+ T cells from PBMCs. The clonotype originates from a human donor with Susac syndrome. The chain uses TRBV20-1 and TRBJ2-7; D not resolved. The CDR3 sequence is CSAKGDIYEQYF. DNA for the CDR3: TGCAGTGCCAAAGGCGACATCTACGAGCAGTACTTC.